This entry concerns a single T cell receptor beta chain. Its antigen is currently unknown. The investigators amplified TCR beta CDR3 regions from RNA transcripts. The study used the HTBI primer set for a first-round RT-PCR of the TCR CDR3. Each CDR3 protein is one row after TCRdb ran MiXCR on the multiplex PCR reads. The sample carries 500,000 or so distinct CDR3 sequences, more than 15% recorded once. The data belong to a study of T cells in Graves' hyperthyroidism and ophthalmopathy. Study context: Any treatment followed the collection of peripheral blood at initial diagnosis.

Orbital computed tomography, thyroid ultrasound, serum thyroxine and TRAb, and clinical symptoms together informed the diagnoses. Fresh peripheral blood, approximately 10 ml, was the source of the PBMCs. Whole-study findings and limits: Blood also held most thyroid clonotypes expanded beyond 0.001.

From germline, CDR1 is SGHRS and CDR2 YFSETQ. This CDR3 is 15 amino acids long. The V end was cut by 3 bases, the J end by 1 base, with 11 bases between. The sample consisted of blood. The rearrangement uses TRBV5-1 and TRBJ1-3; tentatively, D is TRBD1 (5 bases). The receptor was derived from a woman aged 30 to 39 with Graves' ophthalmopathy. The CDR3 nucleotides read TGCGCCAGCAGCTACCGCTGGGGGTCTGGAAACACCATATATTTT. Translation: CASSYRWGSGNTIYF.